These 15 T cell receptor beta chains were sequenced from one sample in a study of cytomegalovirus exposure and HLA in healthy donors (dated 2017 in TCRdb). To prepare the library, the immunoSEQ multiplex PCR assay was applied. TCRdb stores this immuneACCESS table with in-frame sequences only. Part of the clones is absent; in the studies checked, under half of the shortfall reflects unresolved V genes, and no reason is known for the rest. The sample table holds roughly 300,000 clones, of which roughly 90% were seen once. The ten largest clones add up to about 1% of the sample. The sequenced sample consisted of PBMCs. The receptors derive from a woman aged 25-40 years in good health and CMV-seropositive.

This chain links TRBV9 with TRBJ1-1; TRBD1 matches 7 bases. The germline CDR1 and CDR2 sequences are SGDLS and YYNGEE. Trimming removed 4 bases from V and 7 bases from J; junction bases left unmatched: 10. This CDR3 has 14 amino acids. CDR3 nucleotide sequence: TGTGCCAGCAGCAAATCGGGAGGGGGCAGTGAAGCTTTCTTT. As protein: CASSKSGGGSEAFF.

A single count supports this clone. The V call is TRBV19, the J call TRBJ2-5; D might be TRBD2 (5 bases). Germline V gene lookup returns CDR1 LNHDA and CDR2 SQIVND (reference sequence). The CDR3 has 13 amino acids. Trimming removed 9 bases from V and 3 bases from J, with 14 bases in between. CDR3 nucleotide sequence: TGTGCCAGACCTGTTAGCGCAAAAGAGACCCAGTACTTC. Translated: CARPVSAKETQYF.

The chain employs TRBV11-1 and TRBJ2-7; 7 nucleotides agree with TRBD2. V lost 8 bases, J lost 5 bases, and 9 bases stayed unmatched. Germline V gene lookup returns CDR1 SGHAT and CDR2 FQDESV (reference sequence). This CDR3 region has 13 residues. CDR3 region: CASARTRTNEQYF. The CDR3 nucleotides read TGTGCCAGCGCCAGGACTAGGACCAACGAGCAGTACTTC.

The V gene is TRBV19, the J gene TRBJ2-5; 7 bases are shared with TRBD2. This CDR3 has 14 residues. Looked up from germline, CDR1 is LNHDA and CDR2 is SQIVND (reference sequence). With V trimmed by 9 bases and J by 2 bases, 9 bases remained unmatched. In DNA form, the CDR3 reads TGTGCCAGCCGAAGGGCTAGCGGTCAAGAGACCCAGTACTTC. Translation gives CASRRASGQETQYF.

The chain employs TRBV6-1 and TRBJ1-6; D gene uncertain. The CDR3 covers 14 residues. The germline CDR1 and CDR2 sequences are MNHNS and SASEGT. V lost 3 bases to trimming and J lost 4 bases, with 7 bases between them. The CDR3 reads CASSDSVYNSPLHF. The CDR3 nucleotides read TGTGCCAGCAGTGACTCCGTTTATAATTCACCCCTCCACTTT.

V gene TRBV27 combines with J gene TRBJ1-5; 9 bases map to TRBD1. Trimming removed 5 bases from V and 6 bases from J; junction bases left unmatched: 8. The CDR3 runs to 15 residues. Germline CDR1 is MNHEY and CDR2 is SMNVEV (reference sequence). This CDR3 reads CASSQLGTGIQPQHF. The CDR3 region has the DNA TGTGCCAGCAGTCAATTGGGGACAGGGATTCAGCCCCAGCATTTT.

The chain recombines TRBV5-1 with TRBJ2-1, with a possible D match to TRBD2 (6 bases). Trimming shortened V by 2 bases and J by 7 bases, and 16 bases separated the two germline ends. Germline CDR1 reads SGHRS; CDR2 reads YFSETQ. The CDR3 spans 15 residues. The CDR3 sequence: CASSFAGLLGNEQFF. CDR3 nucleotides: TGCGCCAGCAGCTTTGCGGGACTGTTGGGGAATGAGCAGTTCTTC.

The genes are TRBV28 and TRBJ1-1; TRBD1 matches at 7 bases. Germline loops: CDR1 MDHEN, CDR2 SYDVKM. This CDR3 has 17 amino acids. With V trimmed by 5 bases and J by 0 bases, 12 bases remained unmatched. The CDR3 region has the DNA TGTGCCAGCAGTCCCCAACCCCGACAGGGCTTGAACACTGAAGCTTTCTTT. Its translation: CASSPQPRQGLNTEAFF.

CDR3 loop: CASSLDRGWTDTQYF. For the CDR3, the DNA is TGCGCCAGCAGCTTGGACAGGGGCTGGACAGATACGCAGTATTTT. The chain couples TRBV5-1 to TRBJ2-3; 7 positions match TRBD1. Germline CDR1 SGHRS, CDR2 YFSETQ. This CDR3 is 15 amino acids long. Germline trimming cut 0 bases from V and 3 bases from J; bases unmatched to any gene: 4.

The chain couples TRBV4-1 to TRBJ2-5; 10 nucleotides align to TRBD2. After removal of 0 bases from V and 7 bases from J, the junction contained 5 bases not matched to a gene. Germline V gene lookup returns CDR1 MGHRA and CDR2 YSYEKL. The CDR3 is 15 amino acids. The CDR3 DNA follows: TGCGCCAGCAGCCAAGACGTAGCGGGAGGCGGGACCCAGTACTTC. Amino acid sequence: CASSQDVAGGGTQYF.

V gene TRBV5-1 combines with J gene TRBJ2-1, with 10 bases that match TRBD2. CDR1 and CDR2 from the germline V gene are SGHRS and YFSETQ. V shed 1 base, J shed 0 bases, and the junction held 7 bases outside the gene matches. This CDR3 comprises 18 residues. The CDR3 protein is CASSLRTSGLSSYNEQFF. The CDR3 coding sequence is TGCGCCAGCAGCTTGAGGACTAGCGGCCTCTCCTCCTACAATGAGCAGTTCTTC.

This clone appeared once. The chain recombines TRBV4-3 with TRBJ2-1; no definite D call. This CDR3 is built from 15 residues. The germline V gene has CDR1 LGHNA and CDR2 YSLEER. V lost 0 bases and J lost 0, with 6 bases in between. CDR3 coding DNA: TGCGCCAGCAGCCAAGATAAGAGCTCCTACAATGAGCAGTTCTTC. Its protein is CASSQDKSSYNEQFF.

The V and J genes are TRBV21-1 and TRBJ2-5; the DNA was not used to check the table's D call, TRBD1. TRBV21-1 is reported as a pseudogene. There are 13 residues in the CDR3. This CDR3 is CASPWYREETQYF. The DNA for the CDR3 is TGTGCCAGCCCCTGGTACAGGGAAGAGACCCAGTACTTC.

The V gene is TRBV6-6, the J gene TRBJ2-7; 7 bases match TRBD1. V lost 4 bases and J lost 5; bases outside the gene matches: 5. The CDR3 totals 13 residues. Germline CDR1 is MNHNY and CDR2 is SVGAGI (reference sequence). The CDR3 is CASSSTGRNEQYF. In nucleotides, the CDR3 is TGTGCCAGCAGTTCGACAGGGCGGAACGAGCAGTACTTC.

The rearrangement links TRBV6-1 to TRBJ2-5; 12 bases align to TRBD2. The germline gives CDR1 MNHNS, CDR2 SASEGT. The CDR3 runs to 15 residues. V shed 4 bases, J shed 3 bases, and the junction held 3 bases outside the gene matches. In DNA, the CDR3 is TGTGCCAGCAGTGCTCGACTAGCGGGAGAAGAGACCCAGTACTTC. It codes for CASSARLAGEETQYF.